The 12 T cell receptor beta chains presented below share a single source sample, sequenced in a study of T-cell reconstitution after alpha-beta-depleted transplantation in children. TCRbeta library construction was performed incorporating unique molecular identifiers. MiXCR was run by TCRdb on the PCR reads, yielding one entry per CDR3 protein. The data hold 610,000 or so distinct CDR3 sequences, with 25% to 30% observed a single time. Here the sequenced sample was PBMCs, taken before TCRalphabeta/CD19-depleted stem cell transplant. These receptors were collected from a boy less than two years old with Wiskott-Aldrich syndrome, due to receive a stem cell transplant.

The chain is built from TRBV5-5 and TRBJ2-3; TRBD2 is a possible D gene (6 bases). V was trimmed by 5 bases and J by 0 bases, leaving 16 bases between them. This CDR3 has 16 amino acids. Looked up from germline, CDR1 is SGHKS and CDR2 is YYEKEE (reference sequence). The CDR3 loop is CASSPGSGLSTDTQYF. Written as DNA, the CDR3 is TGTGCCAGCAGTCCCGGTAGCGGACTTAGCACAGATACGCAGTATTTT.

This clonotype was recorded at least ten times. CDR3 nucleotide sequence: TGCAGTGCGGCCGGGGGTCGAAATGAAAAACTGTTTTTT. It specifies CSAAGGRNEKLFF. V gene TRBV20-1 combines with J gene TRBJ1-4; D possibly corresponds to TRBD1 (5 bases). CDR3 size: 13 residues. V gave up 6 bases and J gave up 5 bases, with 13 bases separating them. Germline V lookup: CDR1 DFQATT, CDR2 SNEGSKA (reference sequence).

This clonotype was detected only a few times. The chain is built from TRBV24-1 and TRBJ2-3; the D gene is possibly TRBD1 (5 bases). Looked up from germline, CDR1 is KGHDR and CDR2 is SFDVKD. V was clipped by 2 bases and J by 3 bases, with 8 bases between them. The CDR3 extends over 14 amino acids. The CDR3 region has the DNA TGTGCCACCAGTGATTGGCGACAGACAGATACGCAGTATTTT. This codes for CATSDWRQTDTQYF.

The CDR3 reads CASSLDYRMSSYEQYF. DNA for the CDR3: TGTGCCAGCAGCTTAGATTACCGAATGAGCTCCTACGAGCAGTACTTC. This chain uses TRBV11-3 with TRBJ2-7; D not resolved. The germline V gene encodes CDR1 SGHNT and CDR2 YENEEA. V was cut by 0 bases and J by 0 bases, with 12 bases left in between. The CDR3 length is 16 residues.

This clonotype was seen a few times. The rearrangement links TRBV28 to TRBJ2-1, with 7 bases matching TRBD2. The V and J ends lost 6 bases and 9 bases, in that order; junction bases with no gene match: 14. CDR3 length: 15 amino acids. Germline CDR1 MDHEN, CDR2 SYDVKM. The CDR3 sequence is CASRSLGLSVAEQFF. The CDR3 DNA reads TGTGCCAGCAGGTCCTTGGGACTATCTGTTGCTGAGCAGTTCTTC.

The chain recombines TRBV4-1 with TRBJ1-2; D is unclear. CDR3 size: 13 residues. Deletions cut 2 bases from V and 3 bases from J, with 7 bases between. Germline lookup yields CDR1 MGHRA and CDR2 YSYEKL. The CDR3 sequence: CASSQQDYYGYTF. In nucleotides, the CDR3 is TGCGCCAGCAGCCAACAGGATTACTATGGCTACACCTTC.

Note on this clonotype: One junction end does not reproduce the germline sequence, and a read error may be involved. The chain joins TRBV24-1 to TRBJ2-7, with TRBD2 matching over 11 bases. The CDR3 has 15 amino acids. Germline V gene sequence: CDR1 KGHDR, CDR2 SFDVKD. The CDR3 DNA is TGTGCCACCAGTGATGCCCTAGCGGGAGGCTACGAGCAGTCCTTC. Its translation is CATSDALAGGYEQSF.

This clonotype was seen many times. The V call is TRBV5-1, the J call TRBJ2-3; D is unclear. Germline V CDR1 and CDR2: SGHRS, YFSETQ. The V and J ends lost 0 bases and 2 bases respectively, with 7 bases between them. The CDR3 contains 14 residues. CDR3 amino acids: CASSLVDSTDTQYF. The CDR3 bases are TGCGCCAGCAGCTTGGTGGATTCCACAGATACGCAGTATTTT.

This clonotype was detected only a few times. The chain has TRBV4-1 and TRBJ2-1; D gene ambiguous. V was clipped by 6 bases and J by 7 bases, with 16 bases between them. Germline CDR1 and CDR2: MGHRA and YSYEKL. The CDR3 contains 14 residues. The CDR3 reads CASRPNPEMNEQFF. The CDR3 coding sequence is TGCGCCAGCAGACCTAATCCTGAGATGAATGAGCAGTTCTTC.

This clonotype was counted between two and nine times. The V call is TRBV10-3, the J call TRBJ2-3, with 8 bases matching TRBD2. The CDR3 is 14 residues long. V trimming: 7 bases; J trimming: 2 bases; junction bases outside the gene matches: 5. From germline, CDR1 is ENHRY and CDR2 SYGVKD. In DNA form, the CDR3 reads TGTGCCATCATGAGCGGGGGCTCCACAGATACGCAGTATTTT. It is translated as CAIMSGGSTDTQYF.

The chain joins TRBV5-1 to TRBJ2-7, with TRBD1 identical over 10 bases. Germline CDR1 SGHRS, CDR2 YFSETQ. The CDR3 has 18 amino acids. Losses at the gene ends were 0 bases for V and 2 bases for J; bases not matched to a gene: 11. CDR3 sequence reads: CASSLALPGQGFAYEQYF. The CDR3 DNA is TGCGCCAGCAGCTTGGCCTTACCGGGACAGGGGTTCGCCTACGAGCAGTACTTC.

There are a few counts of this clonotype. V is TRBV7-9 and J is TRBJ1-1, with D perhaps TRBD1 (5 bases). The CDR3 totals 14 residues. V lost 0 bases, J lost 5 bases, and 10 bases lay in between. The germline V gene encodes CDR1 SEHNR and CDR2 FQNEAQ (reference sequence). CDR3 bases: TGTGCCAGCAGCTTAGCGGCGGGGGGGACTGAAGCTTTCTTT. As protein: CASSLAAGGTEAFF.